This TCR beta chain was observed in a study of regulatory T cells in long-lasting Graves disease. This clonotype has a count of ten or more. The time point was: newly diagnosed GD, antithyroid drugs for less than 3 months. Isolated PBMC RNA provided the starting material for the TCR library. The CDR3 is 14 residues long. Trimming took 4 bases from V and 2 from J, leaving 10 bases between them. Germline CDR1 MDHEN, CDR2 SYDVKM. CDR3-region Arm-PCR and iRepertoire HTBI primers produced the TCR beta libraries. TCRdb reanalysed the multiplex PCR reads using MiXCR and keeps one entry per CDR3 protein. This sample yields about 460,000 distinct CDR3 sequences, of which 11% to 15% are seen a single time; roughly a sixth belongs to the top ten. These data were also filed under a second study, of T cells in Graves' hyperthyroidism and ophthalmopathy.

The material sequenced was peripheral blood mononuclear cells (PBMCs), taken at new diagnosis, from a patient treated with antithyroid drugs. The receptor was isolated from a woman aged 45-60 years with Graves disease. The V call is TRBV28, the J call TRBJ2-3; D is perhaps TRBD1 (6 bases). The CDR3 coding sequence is TGTGCCAGCAGTTCCCAGGGGATCACAGATACGCAGTATTTT. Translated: CASSSQGITDTQYF.